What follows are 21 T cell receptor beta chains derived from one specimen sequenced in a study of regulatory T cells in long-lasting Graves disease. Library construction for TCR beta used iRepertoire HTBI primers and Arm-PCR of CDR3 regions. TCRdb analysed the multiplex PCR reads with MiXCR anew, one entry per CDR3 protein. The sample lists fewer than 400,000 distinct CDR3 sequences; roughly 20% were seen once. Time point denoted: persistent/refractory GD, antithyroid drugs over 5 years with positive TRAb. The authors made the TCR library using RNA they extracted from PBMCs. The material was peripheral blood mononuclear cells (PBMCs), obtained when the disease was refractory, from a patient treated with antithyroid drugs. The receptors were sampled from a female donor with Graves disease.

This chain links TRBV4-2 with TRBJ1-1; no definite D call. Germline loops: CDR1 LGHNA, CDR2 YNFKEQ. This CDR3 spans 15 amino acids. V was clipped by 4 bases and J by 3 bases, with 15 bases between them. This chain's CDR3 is CASSPGGLKDTEAFF. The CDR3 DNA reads TGTGCCAGCAGCCCAGGCGGCTTAAAGGACACTGAAGCTTTCTTT.

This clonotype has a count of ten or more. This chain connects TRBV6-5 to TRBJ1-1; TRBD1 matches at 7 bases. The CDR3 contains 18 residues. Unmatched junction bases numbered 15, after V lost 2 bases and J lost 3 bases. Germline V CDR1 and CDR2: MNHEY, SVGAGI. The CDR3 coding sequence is TGTGCCAGCAGTTACCGGGTGTTCACGGACAGGAGCTACACTGAAGCTTTCTTT. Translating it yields CASSYRVFTDRSYTEAFF.

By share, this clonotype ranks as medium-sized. DNA of the CDR3: TGTGCCAGCAGTGTGTTTCCTCCGGGGGACAGGGGAACAGGAACTGAAGCTTTCTTT. This sequence encodes CASSVFPPGDRGTGTEAFF. This sequence joins TRBV2 and TRBJ1-1; 10 bases line up with TRBD1. Germline lookup yields CDR1 SNHLY and CDR2 FYNNEI. The CDR3 length is 19 residues. V was clipped by 4 bases and J by 5 bases; unmatched bases: 19.

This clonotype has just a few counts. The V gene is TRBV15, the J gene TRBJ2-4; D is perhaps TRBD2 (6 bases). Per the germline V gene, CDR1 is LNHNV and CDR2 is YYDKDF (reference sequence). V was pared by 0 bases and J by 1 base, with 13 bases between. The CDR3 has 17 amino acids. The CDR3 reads CATSRDTGVGAKNIQYF. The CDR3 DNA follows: TGTGCCACCAGCAGAGATACGGGAGTGGGGGCCAAAAACATTCAGTACTTC.

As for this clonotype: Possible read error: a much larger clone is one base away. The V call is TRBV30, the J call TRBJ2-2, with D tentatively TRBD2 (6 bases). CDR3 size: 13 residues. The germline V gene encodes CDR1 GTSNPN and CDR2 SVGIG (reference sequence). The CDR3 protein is CARSSGVPGELFF. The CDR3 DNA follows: TGTGCCCGGAGTTCGGGGGTACCCGGGGAGCTGTTTTTT.

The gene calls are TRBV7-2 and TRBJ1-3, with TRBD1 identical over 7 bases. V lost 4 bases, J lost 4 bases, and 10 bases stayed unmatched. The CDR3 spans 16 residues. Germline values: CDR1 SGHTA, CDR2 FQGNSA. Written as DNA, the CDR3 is TGTGCCAGCAGCTCGCAGCCCGGGACAGCAGGAAACACCATATATTTT. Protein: CASSSQPGTAGNTIYF.

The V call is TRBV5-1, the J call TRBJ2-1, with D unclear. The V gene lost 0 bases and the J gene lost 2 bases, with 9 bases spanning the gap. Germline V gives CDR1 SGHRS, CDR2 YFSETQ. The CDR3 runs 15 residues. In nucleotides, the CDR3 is TGCGCCAGCAGCTTGGAACCGACAACCTACAATGAGCAGTTCTTC. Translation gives CASSLEPTTYNEQFF.

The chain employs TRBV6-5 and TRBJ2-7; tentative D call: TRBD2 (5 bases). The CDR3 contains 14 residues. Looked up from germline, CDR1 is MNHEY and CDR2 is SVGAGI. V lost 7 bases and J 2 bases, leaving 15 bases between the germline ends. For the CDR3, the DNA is TGTGCCAGCATCTCCCCGGGAAATGCCTACGAGCAGTACTTC. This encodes CASISPGNAYEQYF.

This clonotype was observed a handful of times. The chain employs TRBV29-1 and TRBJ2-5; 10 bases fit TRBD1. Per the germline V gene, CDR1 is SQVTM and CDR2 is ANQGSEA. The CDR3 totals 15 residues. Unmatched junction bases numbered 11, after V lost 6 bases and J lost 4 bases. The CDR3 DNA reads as TGCAGCGTAAGACAGGGGGCGGCGCAGGTAGAGACCCAGTACTTC. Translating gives CSVRQGAAQVETQYF.

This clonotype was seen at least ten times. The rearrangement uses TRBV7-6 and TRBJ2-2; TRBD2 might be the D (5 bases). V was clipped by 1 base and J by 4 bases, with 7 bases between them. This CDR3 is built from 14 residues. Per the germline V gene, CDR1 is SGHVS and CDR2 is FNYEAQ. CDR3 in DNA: TGTGCCAGCAGCTTAGGGAGCGGCACCGGGGAGCTGTTTTTT. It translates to CASSLGSGTGELFF.

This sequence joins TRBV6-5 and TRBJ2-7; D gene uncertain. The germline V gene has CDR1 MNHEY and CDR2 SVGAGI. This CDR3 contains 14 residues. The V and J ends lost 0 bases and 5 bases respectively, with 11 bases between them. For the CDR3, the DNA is TGTGCCAGCAGTTACTCGACTCTGGGGAACGAGCAGTACTTC. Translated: CASSYSTLGNEQYF.

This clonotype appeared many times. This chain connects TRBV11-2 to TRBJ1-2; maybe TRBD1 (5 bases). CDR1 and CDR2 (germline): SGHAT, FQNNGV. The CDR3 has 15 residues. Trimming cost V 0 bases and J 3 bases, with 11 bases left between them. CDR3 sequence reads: CASSLDGGRDYGYTF. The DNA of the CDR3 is TGTGCCAGCAGCTTAGACGGGGGAAGGGACTATGGCTACACCTTC.

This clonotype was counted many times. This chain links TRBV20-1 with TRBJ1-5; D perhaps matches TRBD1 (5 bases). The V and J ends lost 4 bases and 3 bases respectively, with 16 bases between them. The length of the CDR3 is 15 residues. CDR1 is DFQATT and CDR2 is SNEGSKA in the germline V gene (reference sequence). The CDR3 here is CSANKAGTDNQPQHF. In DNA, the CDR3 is TGCAGTGCTAACAAAGCCGGGACGGACAATCAGCCCCAGCATTTT.

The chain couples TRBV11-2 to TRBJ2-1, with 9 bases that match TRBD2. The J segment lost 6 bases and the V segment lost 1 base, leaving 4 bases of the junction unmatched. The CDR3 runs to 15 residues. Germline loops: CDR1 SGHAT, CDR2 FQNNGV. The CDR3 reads CASSLGTSATNEQFF. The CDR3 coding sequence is TGTGCCAGCAGCTTAGGGACTAGCGCCACCAATGAGCAGTTCTTC.

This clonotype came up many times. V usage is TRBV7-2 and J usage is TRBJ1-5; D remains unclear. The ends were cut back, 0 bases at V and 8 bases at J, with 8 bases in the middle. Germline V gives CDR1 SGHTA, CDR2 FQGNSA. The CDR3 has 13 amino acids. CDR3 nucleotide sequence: TGTGCCAGCAGCTTAGCCCGATATGAGCCCCAGCATTTT. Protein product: CASSLARYEPQHF.

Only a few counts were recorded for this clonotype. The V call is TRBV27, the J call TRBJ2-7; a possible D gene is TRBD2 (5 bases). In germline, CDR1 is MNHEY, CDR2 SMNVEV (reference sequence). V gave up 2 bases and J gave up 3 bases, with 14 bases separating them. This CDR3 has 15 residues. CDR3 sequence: CASSLSDYHNYEQYF. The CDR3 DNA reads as TGTGCCAGCAGTTTAAGTGACTACCACAACTACGAGCAGTACTTC.

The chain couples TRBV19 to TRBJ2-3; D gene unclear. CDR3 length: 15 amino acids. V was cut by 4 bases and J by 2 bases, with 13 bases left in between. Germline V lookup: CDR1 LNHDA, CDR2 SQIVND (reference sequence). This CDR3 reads CASSTGPALTDTQYF. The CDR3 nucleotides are TGTGCCAGTAGTACCGGACCGGCCCTCACAGATACGCAGTATTTT. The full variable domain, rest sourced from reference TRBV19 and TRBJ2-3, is DGGITQSPKYLFRKEGQNVTLSCEQNLNHDAMYWYRQDPGQGLRLIYYSQIVNDFQKGDIAEGYSVSREKKESFPLTVTSAQKNPTAFYLCASSTGPALTDTQYFGPGTRLTVL.

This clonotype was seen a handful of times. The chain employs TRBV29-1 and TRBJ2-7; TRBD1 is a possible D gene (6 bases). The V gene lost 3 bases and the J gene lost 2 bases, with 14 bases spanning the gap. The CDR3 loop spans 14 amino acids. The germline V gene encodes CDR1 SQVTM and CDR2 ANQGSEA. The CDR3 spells CSVDLQGSPYEQYF. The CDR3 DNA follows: TGCAGCGTTGACCTCCAGGGGAGTCCCTACGAGCAGTACTTC.

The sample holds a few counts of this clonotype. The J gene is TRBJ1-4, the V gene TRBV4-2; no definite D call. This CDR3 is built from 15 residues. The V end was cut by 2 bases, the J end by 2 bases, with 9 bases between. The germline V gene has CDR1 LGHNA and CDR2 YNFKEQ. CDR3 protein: CASSQTGQTNEKLFF. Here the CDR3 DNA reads TGTGCCAGCAGCCAAACGGGCCAGACTAATGAAAAACTGTTTTTT.

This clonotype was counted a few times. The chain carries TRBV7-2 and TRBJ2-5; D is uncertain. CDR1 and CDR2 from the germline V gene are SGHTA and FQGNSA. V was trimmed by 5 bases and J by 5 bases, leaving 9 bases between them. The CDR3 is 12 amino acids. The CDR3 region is CASSPWTETQYF. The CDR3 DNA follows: TGTGCCAGCAGCCCCTGGACGGAGACCCAGTACTTC.

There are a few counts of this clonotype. In DNA, the CDR3 is TGTGCCAGCAGCCAAGATCGAAATAATGAAAAACTGTTTTTT. Translation gives CASSQDRNNEKLFF. V gene TRBV3-1 combines with J gene TRBJ1-4; D is unclear. This CDR3 region has 14 residues. CDR1 is LGHDT, CDR2 YNNKEL, per germline (reference sequence). Trimming removed 0 bases at V and 4 bases at J, with 6 bases between.